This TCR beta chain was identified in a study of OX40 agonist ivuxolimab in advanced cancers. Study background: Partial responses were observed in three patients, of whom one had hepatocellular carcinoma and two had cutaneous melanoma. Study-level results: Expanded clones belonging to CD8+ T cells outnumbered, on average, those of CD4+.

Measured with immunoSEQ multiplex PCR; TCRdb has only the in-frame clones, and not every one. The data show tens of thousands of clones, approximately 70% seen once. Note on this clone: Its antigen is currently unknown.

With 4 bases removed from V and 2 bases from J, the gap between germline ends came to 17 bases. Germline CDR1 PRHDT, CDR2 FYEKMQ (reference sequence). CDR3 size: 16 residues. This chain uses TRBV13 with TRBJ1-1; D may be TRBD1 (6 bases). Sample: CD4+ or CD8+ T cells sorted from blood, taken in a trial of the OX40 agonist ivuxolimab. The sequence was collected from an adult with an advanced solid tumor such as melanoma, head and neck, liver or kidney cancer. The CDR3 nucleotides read TGTGCCAGCAGCTCCCTGCAGATACAGGGTAACACTGAAGCTTTCTTT. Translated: CASSSLQIQGNTEAFF. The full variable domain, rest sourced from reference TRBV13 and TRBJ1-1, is AAGVIQSPRHLIKEKRETATLKCYPIPRHDTVYWYQQGPGQDPQFLISFYEKMQSDKGSIPDRFSAQQFSDYHSELNMSSLELGDSALYFCASSSLQIQGNTEAFFGQGTRLTVV.